Presented here are 22 T cell receptor beta chains from one specimen sequenced in a study of blood T cells in healthy people across ages. Together with a sample-barcoded 5' primer, a J-beta primer mix was included in a second PCR lasting about 7 to 11 cycles. TCRdb reprocessed the 5' RACE reads via MiXCR and lists one record per CDR3 protein. The sample has about a million distinct CDR3 sequences, about 51% seen once; the top ten hold about a fifth. What was sequenced was blood. Receptors originate from a woman aged 55-75 years in good health.

The rearrangement joins TRBV6-5 to TRBJ2-7, with TRBD1 as a possible D gene (6 bases). The CDR3 consists of 13 residues. Trimming pared 0 bases from V and 9 bases from J, leaving 12 bases between. Per germline, CDR1 MNHEY and CDR2 SVGAGI. CDR3 DNA: TGTGCCAGCAGTTACTCCACAGGGTTTGGGCAGTACTTC. It yields the protein CASSYSTGFGQYF.

The chain links TRBV7-9 to TRBJ2-1; D is uncertain. Trimming took off 6 bases at V and 1 base at J, with 10 bases between the two ends. CDR1 is SEHNR and CDR2 is FQNEAQ in the germline V gene (reference sequence). This CDR3 contains 14 residues. CDR3 residues: CASRIGESYNEQFF. The CDR3 coding sequence is TGTGCCAGCAGGATCGGAGAATCCTACAATGAGCAGTTCTTC.

The sample holds one count of this clonotype. The chain carries TRBV28 and TRBJ2-6, with D tentatively TRBD1 (6 bases). V shed 5 bases and J shed 2 bases, with 13 bases lying between them. The CDR3 contains 16 residues. Looked up from germline, CDR1 is MDHEN and CDR2 is SYDVKM. CDR3 protein: CASSPEGVTGANVLTF. For the CDR3, the DNA is TGTGCCAGCAGTCCAGAGGGGGTCACTGGGGCCAACGTCCTGACTTTC.

This rearrangement joins TRBV2 to TRBJ2-3; possible D gene TRBD2, 5 bases. V lost 8 bases to trimming and J lost 4 bases, with 19 bases between them. The germline V gene has CDR1 SNHLY and CDR2 FYNNEI. This CDR3 comprises 15 residues. The CDR3 DNA follows: TGTGCCAGCCCCAACCCGGGGTCCCGGCCAGATACGCAGTATTTT. Its translation: CASPNPGSRPDTQYF.

The chain joins TRBV20-1 to TRBJ1-2; D is uncertain. The CDR3 totals 15 residues. Trimming stripped 3 bases from V and 2 bases from J, with 16 bases between. CDR1 DFQATT and CDR2 SNEGSKA come from the germline V gene (reference sequence). The CDR3 loop reads CSARPVGVQNYGYTF. Written as DNA, the CDR3 is TGCAGTGCTAGGCCTGTTGGGGTACAGAACTATGGCTACACCTTC.

In its sample, this clonotype was seen once. The chain is built from TRBV6-5 and TRBJ2-1; 7 bases map to TRBD2. Germline loops: CDR1 MNHEY, CDR2 SVGAGI. The CDR3 covers 14 residues. The V segment lost 2 bases and the J segment 5 bases; nucleotides outside the gene matches: 3. The CDR3 sequence is CASSYEGRDNEQFF. In nucleotides, the CDR3 is TGTGCCAGCAGTTACGAGGGGAGGGACAATGAGCAGTTCTTC.

This clonotype was found a few times. J is TRBJ2-7 and V is TRBV29-1; 8 bases map to TRBD1. The CDR3 loop spans 14 amino acids. Germline CDR1 SQVTM, CDR2 ANQGSEA. The J segment lost 5 bases and the V segment lost 6 bases, leaving 12 bases of the junction unmatched. The CDR3 reads CSVFGQGVRDEQYF. The CDR3 coding sequence is TGCAGCGTCTTCGGACAGGGCGTTAGAGACGAGCAGTACTTC.

This clonotype was detected a few times. Mismatch with germline at one junction end may stem from a read error. The rearrangement links TRBV5-6 to TRBJ2-6; tentatively, D is TRBD1 (8 bases). Per the germline V gene, CDR1 is SGHDT and CDR2 is YYEEEE. The CDR3 runs 20 residues. The CDR3 DNA reads as TGTGCCAGCAGCGAAGGGGGGGGTGTCAGGGGGCTCTCTGGGGCTAACGTCCTGACTTTC. It is translated as CASSEGGGVRGLSGANVLTF.

The chain combines TRBV27 with TRBJ2-7; maybe TRBD1 (6 bases). The CDR3 has 15 residues. The V end was cut by 5 bases, the J end by 2 bases, with 16 bases between. The germline gives CDR1 MNHEY, CDR2 SMNVEV (reference sequence). CDR3 loop: CASSQGTPKTYEQYF. Here the CDR3 DNA reads TGTGCCAGCAGTCAAGGGACACCGAAGACCTACGAGCAGTACTTC.

V is TRBV4-2 and J is TRBJ2-5; TRBD1 aligns across 7 bases. The CDR3 spans 16 residues. CDR1 and CDR2 from the germline V gene are LGHNA and YNFKEQ. J lost 3 bases, V lost 0 bases, and 7 bases had no gene match. CDR3 residues: CASSQEGGQGEETQYF. Here the CDR3 DNA reads TGTGCCAGCAGCCAAGAAGGGGGCCAAGGGGAAGAGACCCAGTACTTC.

The chain carries TRBV20-1 and TRBJ2-5; possible D gene TRBD1, 7 bases. Trimming took 3 bases from V and 4 from J, leaving 12 bases between them. CDR3 length equals 13 residues. CDR1 is DFQATT, CDR2 SNEGSKA, per germline (reference sequence). The CDR3 is CSASRQGGETQYF. The DNA of the CDR3 is TGCAGTGCTAGCCGGCAGGGGGGAGAGACCCAGTACTTC.

The gene calls are TRBV27 and TRBJ2-1; 9 bases fit TRBD1. This CDR3 contains 15 residues. Germline trimming cut 3 bases from V and 7 bases from J; bases unmatched to any gene: 7. Germline lookup yields CDR1 MNHEY and CDR2 SMNVEV (reference sequence). CDR3 nucleotides: TGTGCCAGCAGTTTCCCCGGGACAGGGAGGAATGAGCAGTTCTTC. It encodes CASSFPGTGRNEQFF.

The genes are TRBV20-1 and TRBJ1-4, with 8 bases identical to TRBD1. CDR3 length: 13 amino acids. Germline V gene data show CDR1 as DFQATT and CDR2 as SNEGSKA (reference sequence). V trimming: 6 bases; J trimming: 8 bases; junction bases outside the gene matches: 8. CDR3 region: CSAQTGGREKLFF. CDR3 sequence (DNA): TGCAGTGCCCAAACAGGGGGAAGGGAAAAACTGTTTTTT.

This clonotype was counted at least ten times. The rearrangement uses TRBV28 and TRBJ2-7; unclear D gene. The ends were cut back, 4 bases at V and 6 bases at J, with 7 bases in the middle. Germline CDR1 and CDR2: MDHEN and SYDVKM. CDR3 size: 11 residues. For the CDR3, the DNA is TGTGCCAGCAGTTCTGGACGCGAGCAGTACTTC. This translates into CASSSGREQYF.

The V gene is TRBV5-1, the J gene TRBJ2-3, with TRBD2 matching over 10 bases. J was trimmed by 2 bases and V by 2 bases; bases with no gene match: 5. Germline V gene data show CDR1 as SGHRS and CDR2 as YFSETQ. CDR3 length: 16 amino acids. CDR3 protein: CASSLLAGPVTDTQYF. CDR3 nucleotide sequence: TGCGCCAGCAGCTTACTAGCGGGACCCGTCACAGATACGCAGTATTTT. The variable domain in full, completed from reference TRBV5-1 and TRBJ2-3, reads KAGVTQTPRYLIKTRGQQVTLSCSPISGHRSVSWYQQTPGQGLQFLFEYFSETQRNKGNFPGRFSGRQFSNSRSEMNVSTLELGDSALYLCASSLLAGPVTDTQYFGPGTRLTVL.

The genes are TRBV29-1 and TRBJ1-4, with D perhaps TRBD1 (5 bases). V was cut by 4 bases and J by 4 bases, with 13 bases left in between. The CDR3 has 14 residues. In germline, CDR1 is SQVTM, CDR2 ANQGSEA. The CDR3 spells CSVGATGDNEKLFF. CDR3 DNA: TGCAGCGTTGGGGCCACAGGAGATAATGAAAAACTGTTTTTT. The variable domain in full, completed from reference TRBV29-1 and TRBJ1-4, reads SAVISQKPSRDICQRGTSLTIQCQVDSQVTMMFWYRQQPGQSLTLIATANQGSEATYESGFVIDKFPISRPNLTFSTLTVSNMSPEDSSIYLCSVGATGDNEKLFFGSGTQLSVL.

This sequence joins TRBV11-3 and TRBJ2-6, with D unresolved. The V end was cut by 4 bases, the J end by 0 bases, with 7 bases between. The CDR3 contains 15 residues. Germline loops: CDR1 SGHNT, CDR2 YENEEA. The CDR3 DNA sequence: TGTGCCAGCAGCTCTCAAAACTCTGGGGCCAACGTCCTGACTTTC. Its protein is CASSSQNSGANVLTF.

Comment on this clonotype: The conserved final phenylalanine or tryptophan is absent from the CDR3, which likely points to a read error. The rearrangement links TRBV6-2 or TRBV6-3 to TRBJ2-7; TRBD2 agrees at 10 bases. Germline V CDR1 and CDR2: MNHEY, SVGEGT. V dropped 2 bases and J dropped 2; count of bases not matched to a gene: 3. The CDR3 has 15 amino acids. DNA of the CDR3: TGTGCCAGCAGTTACGGGACTAGCGACGCCTACGAGCAGTACTTG. This codes for CASSYGTSDAYEQYL.

This chain links TRBV20-1 with TRBJ2-1, with D maybe TRBD1 (6 bases). Trimming removed 6 bases from V and 6 bases from J, with 15 bases in between. The CDR3 sequence is 13 residues long. Looked up from germline, CDR1 is DFQATT and CDR2 is SNEGSKA (reference sequence). The CDR3 loop reads CSAHFTGINEQFF. The CDR3, as DNA: TGCAGTGCCCACTTTACAGGGATCAATGAGCAGTTCTTC.

The rearrangement uses TRBV7-2 and TRBJ1-2; 10 bases line up with TRBD1. The CDR3 runs 15 residues. V lost 5 bases to trimming and J lost 8 bases; unmatched junction nucleotides: 11. Germline V gene data show CDR1 as SGHTA and CDR2 as FQGNSA. The CDR3 DNA reads TGTGCCAGCAGCGGACGGACAGGGGGGGTCGGGGGCTACACCTTC. Translation: CASSGRTGGVGGYTF.

The chain employs TRBV20-1 and TRBJ2-1, with 10 positions matching TRBD2. CDR3 size: 13 residues. The germline CDR1 and CDR2 sequences are DFQATT and SNEGSKA (reference sequence). After removal of 2 bases from V and 15 bases from J, the junction contained 10 bases not matched to a gene. DNA for the CDR3: TGCAGTGCTAGACTACCTAGCGGGAGTGCGGTGTTCTTC. Encoded protein: CSARLPSGSAVFF.

This sequence joins TRBV27 and TRBJ2-3; no clear D. Germline V CDR1 and CDR2: MNHEY, SMNVEV (reference sequence). This CDR3 is 17 amino acids long. Trimming took 2 bases from V and 1 from J, leaving 16 bases between them. DNA of the CDR3: TGTGCCAGCAGTTTAAAGGGAATAACCGCTCGCACAGATACGCAGTATTTT. Its protein product is CASSLKGITARTDTQYF.